The rows below give T cell receptor beta chains drawn from one sample of a study of CD8 T cells in Susac syndrome. TCRdb used MiXCR to reprocess the immunoSEQ multiplex PCR reads, holding one entry per CDR3 protein. The sample consists of fewer than 250,000 distinct CDR3 sequences, 92% of them appearing once. Sequenced input: CD8+ T cells from PBMCs. The receptors were sampled from a human donor with multiple sclerosis. CDR3s include the opening cysteine and the closing phenylalanine or tryptophan. Fields, in order: J gene, D gene, clone size, V gene, CDR3 DNA, CDR3 protein. A D gene is named only where the DNA matches it firmly. Clone size is stated in some rows and not others, as once, few, many or a class when expanded.

>TRBJ1-1|NA|NA|TRBV12-5
TGTGCTAGTGGCTATCGGGGGGGCACTGAAGCTTTCTTT
CASGYRGGTEAFF
>TRBJ2-2|NA|NA|TRBV7-8
TGTGCCAGCAGCCTTACCCTAATGGGAGAGCTCGCCGGGGAGCTGTTTTTT
CASSLTLMGELAGELFF
>TRBJ2-5|NA|NA|TRBV10-3
TGTGCCATCAGTGAGGGAGACGGAGAGGGGGGGACCCAGTACTTC
CAISEGDGEGGTQYF
>TRBJ2-7|TRBD2|NA|TRBV7-8
TGTGCCAGCAGCTCTAGCGGAAGGCCTTACGAGCAGTACTTC
CASSSSGRPYEQYF
>TRBJ1-1|NA|NA|TRBV27
TGTGCCAGCAGTCCACATCCGGGGACGGTTAACACTGAAGCTTTCTTT
CASSPHPGTVNTEAFF
>TRBJ2-7|NA|NA|TRBV20-1
TGCAGTGTTACGGGACCGGGCAAGTACGAGCAGTACTTC
CSVTGPGKYEQYF
>TRBJ2-7|NA|NA|TRBV4-3
TGCGCCAGCAGCCAAGGGGGCTTTAACTACGAGCAGTACTTC
CASSQGGFNYEQYF
>TRBJ2-5|NA|NA|TRBV21-1
TGTGCCAGCCCCGGGTTACAGGGATCCCAAGAGACCCAGTACTTC
CASPGLQGSQETQYF
>TRBJ1-1|NA|few|TRBV3-1
TGTGCCAGCAGCCAAGAATGGGGCACTGAAGCTTTCTTT
CASSQEWGTEAFF
>TRBJ2-5|TRBD1|NA|TRBV6-1
TGTGCCAGCGGGACAGGGAGTGGAAACCAAGAGACCCAGTACTTC
CASGTGSGNQETQYF
>TRBJ2-7|NA|NA|TRBV5-6
TGTGCCAACAGCTCAGACAGGTCCTACGAGCAGTACTTC
CANSSDRSYEQYF
>TRBJ1-2|NA|NA|TRBV7-9
TGTGCCAGCAGCCCGGTGCTCCCCTACCCGGCCTATGGCTACACCTTC
CASSPVLPYPAYGYTF
>TRBJ1-5|NA|NA|TRBV12-3/TRBV12-4
TGTGCCAGCAGTGTACAGCTTTCGGATCAGCCCCAGCATTTT
CASSVQLSDQPQHF
>TRBJ2-7|TRBD2|NA|TRBV7-2
TGTGCCAGCAGCTGGGAGGGAAGCCCGGGGGCCTACGAGCAGTACTTC
CASSWEGSPGAYEQYF
>TRBJ1-1|NA|NA|TRBV19
TGTGCCAGTGGGCAGCTCACTGAAGCTTTCTTT
CASGQLTEAFF
>TRBJ1-1|NA|once|TRBV6-6
TGTGCCAGCAGTTACAGGGGGGACACTGAAGCTTTCTTT
CASSYRGDTEAFF
>TRBJ2-2|NA|NA|TRBV20-1
TGCAGTGCTAAAGGCAGGGCCGCCGGGGAGCTGTTTTTT
CSAKGRAAGELFF
>TRBJ2-7|NA|NA|TRBV7-9
TGTGCCAGCAGCTTATCAGGTCCTACCTACGAGCAGTACTTC
CASSLSGPTYEQYF
>TRBJ2-1|NA|NA|TRBV4-1
TGCGCCAGCAGTTATCTAGATGAGGCCAATGAGCAGTTCTTC
CASSYLDEANEQFF
>TRBJ1-3|NA|once|TRBV23-1
TGCGCCAGCAGTCAAAGGGGGTGTGGAAACACCATATATTTT
CASSQRGCGNTIYF
>TRBJ2-3|NA|NA|TRBV12-3/TRBV12-4
TGTGCCAGCGCCGTGAATACGCAGTATTTT
CASAVNTQYF
>TRBJ1-1|NA|NA|TRBV7-9
TGTGCCAGTAGTTTGGGGGCGACTGAAGCTTTCTTT
CASSLGATEAFF
>TRBJ2-2|TRBD2|few|TRBV5-4
TGTGCCAGCAGCTTGGACGGGGGGAAAATTGTGGCCGGGGAGCTGTTTTTT
CASSLDGGKIVAGELFF
>TRBJ2-7|NA|NA|TRBV19
TGTGCCAGTAGTATGGGGGACTGGATGAACTACGAGCAGTACTTC
CASSMGDWMNYEQYF
>TRBJ2-1|NA|NA|TRBV30
TGTGCCTGGAGTGTAGTATTGAATGAGCAGTTCTTC
CAWSVVLNEQFF
>TRBJ2-7|TRBD2|NA|TRBV4-3
TGCGCCAGCAGCCAATGGAGCGGGACTACCTACGAGCAGTACTTC
CASSQWSGTTYEQYF
>TRBJ2-5|TRBD1|NA|TRBV29-1
TGCAGCGTTGACTGGCAGGGGGTGACCGTGCCGTACCAAGAGACCCAGTACTTC
CSVDWQGVTVPYQETQYF
>TRBJ2-7|NA|NA|TRBV20-1
TGCAGTGCTAGAGATCGAACCTGGGAGCAGTACTTC
CSARDRTWEQYF
>TRBJ2-2|NA|NA|TRBV30
TGTGCCTGGACCCGGGGGTCAGGCGAGCTGTTTTTT
CAWTRGSGELFF
>TRBJ1-6|NA|NA|TRBV6-2/TRBV6-3
TGTGCCAGCAGACCGGACTCTGAGGGAGGCTCACCCCTCCACTTT
CASRPDSEGGSPLHF
>TRBJ2-3|NA|NA|TRBV4-3
TGCGCCAGCAGCCAAGATGGGGACTCGCGGTCCATGGATACGCAGTATTTT
CASSQDGDSRSMDTQYF
>TRBJ2-3|NA|once|TRBV27
TGTGCCAGCAGTTTATCCGGGGATATTACTACCACAGATACGCAGTATTTT
CASSLSGDITTTDTQYF
>TRBJ1-2|NA|once|TRBV29-1
TGCAGCGTTGAAACGGAAACTAACTATGGCTACACCTTC
CSVETETNYGYTF
>TRBJ1-4|NA|NA|TRBV12-3/TRBV12-4
TGTGCCAGCAGTCCTGGCCCTGGGACTAATGAAAAACTGTTTTTT
CASSPGPGTNEKLFF
>TRBJ1-4|NA|NA|TRBV20-1
TGCAGTGCTAGAGATTTTCTCGGGACCGATCATGAAAAACTGTTTTTT
CSARDFLGTDHEKLFF
>TRBJ1-3|NA|NA|TRBV7-9
TGTGCCAGCACTGCGAGCAACACCATATATTTT
CASTASNTIYF
>TRBJ2-3|TRBD1|few|TRBV12-3/TRBV12-4
TGTGCCAGCAGTTCGGGACAGAGCACAGATACGCAGTATTTT
CASSSGQSTDTQYF
>TRBJ2-1|NA|NA|TRBV28
TGTGCCAGCGGAGAACTAGCTACCTCCTACAATGAGCAGTTCTTC
CASGELATSYNEQFF
>TRBJ1-2|NA|NA|TRBV7-9
TGTGCCAGCAGACCAGGGGCGACTAACTATGGCTACACCTTC
CASRPGATNYGYTF
>TRBJ2-4|TRBD1|NA|TRBV2
TGTGCCAGCAGTGACGCCCTTACAGGGACAGGGGTCAACATTCAGTACTTC
CASSDALTGTGVNIQYF
>TRBJ2-3|TRBD2|NA|TRBV7-9
TGTGCCAGCAGCTTACCGGGACTAGCGGATACGCAGTATTTT
CASSLPGLADTQYF
>TRBJ2-3|NA|NA|TRBV4-3
TGCGCCAGCAGCCAAGCCCGGTCACCTTCCACAGATACGCAGTATTTT
CASSQARSPSTDTQYF
>TRBJ2-5|NA|NA|TRBV30
TGTGCCTGGAGTGTCCAGGTCCGGGAGACCCAGTACTTC
CAWSVQVRETQYF
>TRBJ2-3|TRBD2|NA|TRBV6-2/TRBV6-3
TGTGCCAGCAGTCCACAGACTAGCATGCCCCAGTATTTT
CASSPQTSMPQYF
>TRBJ2-5|TRBD1|NA|TRBV7-2
TGTGCCAGCAGCCGGGAAGGGACAGGGGGATTAGAGACCCAGTACTTC
CASSREGTGGLETQYF
>TRBJ2-7|NA|NA|TRBV4-1
TGCGCCAGCAGCCAAGTCAGCACAGCTTACTACGAGCAGTACTTC
CASSQVSTAYYEQYF
>TRBJ2-2|NA|NA|TRBV4-2
TGTGCCAGCAGCCAACGCAGCGGCACCGGGGAGCTGTTTTTT
CASSQRSGTGELFF
>TRBJ2-7|TRBD1|NA|TRBV7-9
TGTGCCAGCAGCTTGGTACAGGGGGTTGACGAGCAGTACTTC
CASSLVQGVDEQYF
>TRBJ1-1|NA|NA|TRBV5-6
TGTGCCAGCAGCTGGGGACTCGCTGACGCTGAAGCTTTCTTT
CASSWGLADAEAFF
>TRBJ2-2|NA|NA|TRBV3-1
TGTGCCAGCAGCCAACCCCAACTTCCCCGTCAGGATACCGGGGAGCTGTTTTTT
CASSQPQLPRQDTGELFF
>TRBJ2-7|NA|NA|TRBV27
TGTGCCAGCAGTCGGGGCGCCTACGAGCAGTACTTC
CASSRGAYEQYF
>TRBJ1-2|NA|NA|TRBV27
TGTGCCAGCAGTTTATATCGTGCCCCACTCGATCCCTCCCTAGGCTACACCTTC
CASSLYRAPLDPSLGYTF
>TRBJ2-1|NA|NA|TRBV20-1
TGCAGTGCTCCGCCTGGCGGACCAGGGGATGAGCAGTTCTTC
CSAPPGGPGDEQFF